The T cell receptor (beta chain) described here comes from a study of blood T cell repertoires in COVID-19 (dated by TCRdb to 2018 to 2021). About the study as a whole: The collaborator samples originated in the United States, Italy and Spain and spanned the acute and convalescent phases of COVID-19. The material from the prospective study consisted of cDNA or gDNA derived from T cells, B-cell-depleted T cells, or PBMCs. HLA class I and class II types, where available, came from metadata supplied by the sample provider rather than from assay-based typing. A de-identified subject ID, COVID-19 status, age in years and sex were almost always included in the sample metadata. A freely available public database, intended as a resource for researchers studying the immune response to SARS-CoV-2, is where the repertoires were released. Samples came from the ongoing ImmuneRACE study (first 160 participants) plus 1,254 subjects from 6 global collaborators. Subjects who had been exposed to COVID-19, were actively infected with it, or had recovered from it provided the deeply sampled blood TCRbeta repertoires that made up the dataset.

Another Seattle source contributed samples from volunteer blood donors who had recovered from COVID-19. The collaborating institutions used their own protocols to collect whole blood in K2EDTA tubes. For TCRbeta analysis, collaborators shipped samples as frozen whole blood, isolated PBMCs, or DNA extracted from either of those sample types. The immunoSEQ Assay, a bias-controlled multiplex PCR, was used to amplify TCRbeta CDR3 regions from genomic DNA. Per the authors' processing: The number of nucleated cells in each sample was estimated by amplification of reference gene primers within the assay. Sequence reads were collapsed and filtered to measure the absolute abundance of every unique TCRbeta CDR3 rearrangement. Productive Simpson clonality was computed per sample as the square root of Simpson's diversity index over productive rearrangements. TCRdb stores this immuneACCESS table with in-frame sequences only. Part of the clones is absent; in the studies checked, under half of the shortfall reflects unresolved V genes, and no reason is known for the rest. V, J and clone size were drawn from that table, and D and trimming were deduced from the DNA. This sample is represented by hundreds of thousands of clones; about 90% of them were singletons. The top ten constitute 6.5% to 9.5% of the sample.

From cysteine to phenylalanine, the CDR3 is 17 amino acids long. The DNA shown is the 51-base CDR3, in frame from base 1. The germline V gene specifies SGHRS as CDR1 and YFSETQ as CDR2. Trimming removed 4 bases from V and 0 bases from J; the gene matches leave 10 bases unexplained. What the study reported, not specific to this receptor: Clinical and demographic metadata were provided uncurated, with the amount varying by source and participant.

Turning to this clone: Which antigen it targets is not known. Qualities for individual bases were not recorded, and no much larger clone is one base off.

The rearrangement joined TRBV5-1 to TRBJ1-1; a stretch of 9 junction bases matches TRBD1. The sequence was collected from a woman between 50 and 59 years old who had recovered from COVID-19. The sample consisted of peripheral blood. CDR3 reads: CASSPSTGGSMNTEAFF. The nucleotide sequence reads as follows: TGCGCCAGCAGCCCCAGTACAGGGGGCAGTATGAACACTGAAGCTTTCTTT.